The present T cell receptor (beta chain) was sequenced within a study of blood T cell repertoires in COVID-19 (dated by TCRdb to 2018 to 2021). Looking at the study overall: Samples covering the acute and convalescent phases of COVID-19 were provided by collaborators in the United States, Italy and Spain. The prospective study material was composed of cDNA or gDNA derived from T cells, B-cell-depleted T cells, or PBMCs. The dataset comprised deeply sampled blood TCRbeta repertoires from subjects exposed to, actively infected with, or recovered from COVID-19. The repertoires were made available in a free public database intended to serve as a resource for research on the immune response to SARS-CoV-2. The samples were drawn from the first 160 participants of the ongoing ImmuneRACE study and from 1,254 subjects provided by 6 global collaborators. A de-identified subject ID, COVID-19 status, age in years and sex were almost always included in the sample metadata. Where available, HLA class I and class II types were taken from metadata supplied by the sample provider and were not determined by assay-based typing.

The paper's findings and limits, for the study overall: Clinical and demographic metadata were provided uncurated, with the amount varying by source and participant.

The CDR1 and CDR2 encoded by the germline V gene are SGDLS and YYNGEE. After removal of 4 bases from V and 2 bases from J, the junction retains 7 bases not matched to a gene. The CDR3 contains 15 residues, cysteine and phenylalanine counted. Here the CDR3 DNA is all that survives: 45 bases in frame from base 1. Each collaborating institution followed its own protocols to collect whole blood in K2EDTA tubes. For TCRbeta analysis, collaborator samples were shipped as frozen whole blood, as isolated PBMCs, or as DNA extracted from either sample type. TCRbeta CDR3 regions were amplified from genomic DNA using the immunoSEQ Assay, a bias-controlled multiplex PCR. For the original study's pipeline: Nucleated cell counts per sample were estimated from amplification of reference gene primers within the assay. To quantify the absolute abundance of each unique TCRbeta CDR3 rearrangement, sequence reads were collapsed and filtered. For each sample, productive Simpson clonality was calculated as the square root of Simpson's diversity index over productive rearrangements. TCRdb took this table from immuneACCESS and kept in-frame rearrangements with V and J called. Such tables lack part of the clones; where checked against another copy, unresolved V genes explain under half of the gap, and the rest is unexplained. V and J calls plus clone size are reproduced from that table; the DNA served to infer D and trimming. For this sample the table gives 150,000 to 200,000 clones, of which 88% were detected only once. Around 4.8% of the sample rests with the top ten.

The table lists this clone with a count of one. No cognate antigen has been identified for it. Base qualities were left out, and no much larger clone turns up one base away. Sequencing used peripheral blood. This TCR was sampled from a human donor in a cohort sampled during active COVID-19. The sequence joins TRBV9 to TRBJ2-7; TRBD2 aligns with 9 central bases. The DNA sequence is TGTGCCAGCAGCCCCGGACTAGCGCTTCCCTACGAGCAGTACTTC. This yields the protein CASSPGLALPYEQYF.